The clone carrying this T cell receptor beta chain was recorded a few times. Antigen unknown. The source of the sample is a study of beta chain features in type 1 diabetes. Study-level results: PCR might pick shorter templates more often, in the same way for patients and controls. Patients with type 1 diabetes carried fewer insertions and had more deletions at their VDJ junctions.

Expressed TCRB transcripts got sequenced, as all isolated RNA was reverse transcribed. Assay used: immunoSEQ multiplex PCR; TCRdb lists only in-frame clones, some missing. The sample comprises about 180,000 clones, roughly an eighth of which are singletons, and 0.6% to 0.8% rests with the top ten. Germline V gene sequence: CDR1 MNHNS, CDR2 SASEGT. The CDR3 is 13 residues long. Trimming cost V 1 base and J 6 bases; bases outside gene matches: 2. The chain employs TRBV6-1 and TRBJ1-2; the match to TRBD1 covers 7 bases. The source is a young woman in good health. Material for sequencing was central memory CD4+ T cells from blood. Here the CDR3 DNA reads TGTGCCAGCAGTGAAGGACAGGGCCATGGCTACACCTTC. It codes for CASSEGQGHGYTF.